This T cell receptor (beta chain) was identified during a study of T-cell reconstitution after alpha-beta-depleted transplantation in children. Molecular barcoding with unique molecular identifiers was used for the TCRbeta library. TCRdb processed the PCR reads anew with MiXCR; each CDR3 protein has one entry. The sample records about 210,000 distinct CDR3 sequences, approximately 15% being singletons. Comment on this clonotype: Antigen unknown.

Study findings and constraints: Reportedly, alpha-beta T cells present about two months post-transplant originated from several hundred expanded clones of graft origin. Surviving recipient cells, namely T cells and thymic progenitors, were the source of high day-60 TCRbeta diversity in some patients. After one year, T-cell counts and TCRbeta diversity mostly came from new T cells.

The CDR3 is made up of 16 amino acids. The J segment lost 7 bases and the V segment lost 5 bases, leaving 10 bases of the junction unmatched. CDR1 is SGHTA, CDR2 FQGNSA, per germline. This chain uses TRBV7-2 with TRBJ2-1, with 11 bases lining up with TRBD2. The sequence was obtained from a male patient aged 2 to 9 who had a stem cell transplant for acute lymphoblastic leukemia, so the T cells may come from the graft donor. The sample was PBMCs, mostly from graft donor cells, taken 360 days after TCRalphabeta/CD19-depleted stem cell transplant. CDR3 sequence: CASSLTRLAGQNEQFF. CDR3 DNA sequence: TGTGCCAGCAGCCTCACGCGACTAGCGGGGCAAAATGAGCAGTTCTTC.